The 8 T cell receptor beta chains below were found in one sample sequenced in a study of identical twins. TCRdb independently ran MiXCR on the 5' RACE reads; one entry per CDR3 protein. The table shows around 570,000 distinct CDR3 sequences, with around 9.6% occurring only once. The sample also formed part of further work on yellow fever vaccine responses in identical twins.

The sample taken for sequencing was PBMCs. The receptors come from a woman in her late teens or twenties in good health.

This chain uses TRBV11-2 with TRBJ2-3; TRBD1 might be the D (6 bases). Trimming removed 0 bases from V and 3 bases from J, with 19 bases in between. The V gene's germline CDR1 is SGHAT and CDR2 FQNNGV. The CDR3 covers 18 residues. CDR3 residues: CASSLDLTGGGVTDTQYF. The CDR3 DNA sequence: TGTGCCAGCAGCTTAGATCTGACAGGCGGCGGTGTTACAGATACGCAGTATTTT. Combining the CDR3 with reference TRBV11-2 and TRBJ2-3 gives the whole variable domain EAGVAQSPRYKIIEKRQSVAFWCNPISGHATLYWYQQILGQGPKLLIQFQNNGVVDDSQLPKDRFSAERLKGVDSTLKIQPAKLEDSAVYLCASSLDLTGGGVTDTQYFGPGTRLTVL.

This clonotype came up a few times. V is TRBV7-2 and J is TRBJ2-1; either TRBD1 or TRBD2 may supply D (6 bases each). The V and J ends lost 4 bases and 13 bases respectively, with 17 bases between them. CDR1 and CDR2 from the germline V gene are SGHTA and FQGNSA. CDR3 length: 13 residues. CDR3 DNA sequence: TGTGCCAGCAGCTCGCCGCCGGGGGCTTTCCAGTTCTTC. Translated: CASSSPPGAFQFF.

This clonotype was counted a few times. The chain employs TRBV7-9 and TRBJ1-5, with unresolved D. Germline V gene sequence: CDR1 SEHNR, CDR2 FQNEAQ (reference sequence). The CDR3 is made up of 13 amino acids. V gave up 5 bases and J gave up 5 bases, with 10 bases separating them. This CDR3 is CASSQREYQPQHF. In DNA form, the CDR3 reads TGTGCCAGCAGCCAGCGGGAGTATCAGCCCCAGCATTTT.

V gene TRBV29-1 combines with J gene TRBJ1-1, with D perhaps matching TRBD1 (6 bases). This CDR3 has 12 amino acids. Germline V lookup: CDR1 SQVTM, CDR2 ANQGSEA. Deletions cut 5 bases from V and 8 bases from J, with 15 bases between. This CDR3 reads CSVYHGQREAFF. In DNA form, the CDR3 reads TGCAGCGTTTATCACGGACAGCGAGAAGCTTTCTTT.

This clonotype was seen only a few times. The rearrangement uses TRBV7-8 and TRBJ2-7, with 8 bases fitting TRBD2. This CDR3 is 16 amino acids long. Germline V gene lookup returns CDR1 SGHVS and CDR2 FQNEAQ. Unmatched junction bases numbered 9, after V lost 4 bases and J lost 1 base. In DNA, the CDR3 is TGTGCCAGCAGCTCATCGGGACTAGAGTTTTCCTACGAGCAGTACTTC. Its protein is CASSSSGLEFSYEQYF.

This clonotype was detected many times. The rearrangement uses TRBV12-3 or TRBV12-4 and TRBJ1-1; possible D gene TRBD1, 5 bases. Trimming took 7 bases from V and 10 from J, leaving 19 bases between them. The CDR3 loop spans 13 amino acids. The CDR3 region is CASTRTESGAAFF. In DNA, the CDR3 is TGTGCCAGCACCCGAACGGAGAGCGGGGCAGCTTTCTTT.

This clonotype was seen more than once but under ten times. The chain employs TRBV7-2 and TRBJ2-5; weak D call: TRBD2 (6 bases). The CDR3 extends over 15 amino acids. V shed 3 bases and J shed 7 bases, with 18 bases lying between them. Germline V gene lookup returns CDR1 SGHTA and CDR2 FQGNSA. As DNA, the CDR3 is TGTGCCAGCAGCTTTGCGGGGTCTGGGTGGGGGACCCAGTACTTC. Translation gives CASSFAGSGWGTQYF.

The chain has TRBV19 and TRBJ2-3; possibly TRBD1 for D (6 bases). The CDR3 extends over 15 amino acids. CDR1 and CDR2 from the germline V gene are LNHDA and SQIVND (reference sequence). Trimming took 3 bases from V and 0 from J, leaving 10 bases between them. The CDR3 here is CASSIWGQSTDTQYF. The CDR3 DNA reads as TGTGCCAGTAGTATCTGGGGACAAAGCACAGATACGCAGTATTTT.